Listed here is a single T cell receptor (gamma chain). The antigen it binds to is not known. TCRdb shows a much larger clone's protein in place of this DNA's translation, and the two differ at residue 9, likely through a read error; the protein shown is translated from the DNA. The receptor library was made with RT-PCR. The reads were generated on an Illumina MiSeq. Clonotypes were called again by TCRdb from the public reads via CATT, and duplicate nucleotide sequences were then merged into one entry. The sample table shows around 1,200 gamma-chain clones, and about 3% are seen once. The top ten hold about 30% of the sample. This sample is part of a study of gamma-delta T cells after stem cell transplantation (dated by TCRdb to about 2016). The germline V gene (reference sequence) supplies CDR1 GITISATS and CDR2 ISYDGTV. Here V drops 2 bases and J drops 9 bases, and the junction holds 10 bases not matched to any gene. The CDR3, cysteine through phenylalanine, is 17 amino acids long. Only CDR3 DNA is held: 51 bases, read in frame from base 1.

The sequenced sample consisted of gamma-delta T cells. The sequence joins TRGV9 to TRGJP. The sequence derives from a human donor. It is not recorded whose cells these are; they may come from a transplant donor. The sequenced DNA: TGTGCCTTGTGGGAGGCACTAGAAGCGTTGGGCAAAAAAATCAAGGTATTT. It specifies CALWEALEALGKKIKVF.